This paragraph reports one TCR beta chain. At the DNA level, this CDR3 is encoded by other sequences in the same sample as well. These data are taken from a study of shared clonotypes between healthy human individuals. In the study overall: CD4 naive and memory got three plates each, CD8 naive two, CD8 memory one.

The V and J ends lost 0 bases and 0 bases, in that order; junction bases with no gene match: 2. Germline V gene lookup returns CDR1 KGHSH and CDR2 LQKENI. The CDR3 has 15 residues. The authors distributed each subset's genomic DNA evenly over several immunoSEQ plates. The method was immunoSEQ multiplex PCR; TCRdb's version includes in-frame clones alone and lacks a portion of them. The profile shows approximately 740,000 clones, approximately 79% of them singletons. CD45RA+ naive and CD45RA-negative memory subsets were separated from CD4+ cells. V usage is TRBV18 and J usage is TRBJ2-7; TRBD2 matches at 7 bases. The sample comprised memory CD4+ T cells sorted from blood. Subset defined: CD45RA-negative fraction. The source of this sequence is a woman in her twenties or thirties in good health. CDR3 sequence: CASSPPGGSSYEQYF. CDR3 DNA sequence: TGTGCCAGCTCACCACCGGGGGGGAGCTCCTACGAGCAGTACTTC.